This T cell receptor beta chain is drawn from a study of Graves' ophthalmopathy and Graves' hyperthyroidism. Study-wide results and limits: A model of 13 signatures distinguished ophthalmopathy from stable hyperthyroidism at around 90% sensitivity and roughly 81% specificity.

No progression to ophthalmopathy over 18 months defined stable hyperthyroidism. Among the hyperthyroidism patients, all were newly diagnosed, aged 18 to 65, with under 2 months' duration. PBMCs were density-gradient isolated from roughly 9.5 ml fresh blood. Amplification targeted the TCR beta CDR3 regions, with RNA transcripts as the source material. RT-PCR in the first round used HTBI primers; a second-round multiplex PCR followed. TCRdb processed the multiplex PCR reads anew with MiXCR; each CDR3 protein has one entry. The sample yields roughly 380,000 distinct CDR3 sequences, 15% seen once. As to this clonotype: Its antigen is as yet unknown.

The CDR3 runs 14 residues. Per the germline V gene, CDR1 is MNHNS and CDR2 is SASEGT. With 5 bases clipped from V and 1 base from J, the junction kept 4 bases outside the gene matches. The material sequenced was peripheral blood. The sequence was collected from a young woman with stable Graves' hyperthyroidism. V usage is TRBV6-1 and J usage is TRBJ1-1; 7 bases fit TRBD1. The CDR3 region is CASSTGATNTEAFF. In DNA form, the CDR3 reads TGTGCCAGCAGTACAGGGGCGACGAACACTGAAGCTTTCTTT.